This TCR beta chain was sequenced for a study of shared clonotypes between healthy human individuals. Study outcomes and limitations: Relative to their counterparts shared across all four donors, non-shared clonotypes exhibited diminished generation probabilities.

Investigators divided CD4+ cells into CD45RA+ naive and CD45RA-negative memory subsets. Researchers ran the assay at a deep level. Method: immunoSEQ multiplex PCR; TCRdb's copy keeps in-frame clones and lacks some. The table shows more than 2 million clones, with 95% occurring only once. In this sample, this clone turned up once. What it binds is not known. The sequence derives from a man in his late teens or twenties in good health. Sequencing input: naive CD4+ T cells sorted from blood. The subset: CD45RA+ positively selected.

The CDR3 bases are TGTGCCAGCAGCCCCCCGGGATCCACAGATACGCAGTATTTT. It codes for CASSPPGSTDTQYF. The V and J genes are TRBV5-4 and TRBJ2-3, with a weak D call TRBD2 (5 bases). Germline CDR1 SGHNT, CDR2 YYREEE (reference sequence). The V end lost 4 bases, the J end lost 2 bases, and 11 bases lay between the germline ends. The CDR3 is 14 residues long.